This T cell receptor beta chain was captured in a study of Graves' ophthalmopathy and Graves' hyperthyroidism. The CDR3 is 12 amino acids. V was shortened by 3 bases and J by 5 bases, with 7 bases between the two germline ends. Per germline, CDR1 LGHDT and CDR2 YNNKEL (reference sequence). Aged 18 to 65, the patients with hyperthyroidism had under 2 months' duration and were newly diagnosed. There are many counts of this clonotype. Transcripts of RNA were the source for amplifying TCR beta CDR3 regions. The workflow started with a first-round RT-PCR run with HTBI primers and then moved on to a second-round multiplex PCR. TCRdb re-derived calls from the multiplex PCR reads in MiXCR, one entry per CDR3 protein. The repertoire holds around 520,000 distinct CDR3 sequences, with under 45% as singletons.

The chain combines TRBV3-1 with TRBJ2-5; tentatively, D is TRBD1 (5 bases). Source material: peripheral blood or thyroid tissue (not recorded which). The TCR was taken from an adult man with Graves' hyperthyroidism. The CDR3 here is CASSQGPETQYF. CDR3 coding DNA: TGTGCCAGCAGCCAGGGGCCGGAGACCCAGTACTTC.